This T cell receptor (beta chain) stems from a study of cytotoxic CD8 clonotypes in ibrutinib-treated CLL. About the study: Average yields of 255,043 productive templates and around 100,000 productive rearrangements characterized the samples.

General observations from the study: Public clonotypes showed up rarely, and on treatment they shrank or held steady.

A remark on this clone: What it binds is unknown.

Only in-frame clones appear in the TCRdb table, and some are missing; sequencing was by immunoSEQ multiplex PCR. The sample yields about 76,000 clones, around four fifths seen once. The germline CDR1 and CDR2 sequences are SEHNR and FQNEAQ (reference sequence). The CDR3 is 13 residues long. The V segment lost 3 bases and the J segment 10 bases; nucleotides outside the gene matches: 5. This sequence originates from a human donor with chronic lymphocytic leukemia. The chain joins TRBV7-9 to TRBJ2-1; 8 bases map to TRBD2. The sample in question was PBMCs, obtained after 24 months of ibrutinib treatment. CDR3 bases: TGTGCCAGCAGCTTCTCCGGGACTAGAGAGCAGTTCTTC. Protein product: CASSFSGTREQFF.